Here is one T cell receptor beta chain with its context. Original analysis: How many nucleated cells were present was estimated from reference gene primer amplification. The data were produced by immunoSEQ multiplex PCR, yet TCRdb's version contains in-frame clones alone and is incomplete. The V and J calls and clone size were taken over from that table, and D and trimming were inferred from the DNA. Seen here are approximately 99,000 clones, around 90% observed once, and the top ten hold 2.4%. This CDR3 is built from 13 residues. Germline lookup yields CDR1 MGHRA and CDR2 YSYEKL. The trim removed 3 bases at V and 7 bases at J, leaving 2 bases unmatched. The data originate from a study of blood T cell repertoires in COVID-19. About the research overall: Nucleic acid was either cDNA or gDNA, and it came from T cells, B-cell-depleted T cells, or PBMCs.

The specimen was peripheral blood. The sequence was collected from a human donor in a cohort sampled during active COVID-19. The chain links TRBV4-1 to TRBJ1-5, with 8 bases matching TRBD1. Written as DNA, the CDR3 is TGCGCCAGCAGCCAGGACAGGGACCAGCCCCAGCATTTT. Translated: CASSQDRDQPQHF.